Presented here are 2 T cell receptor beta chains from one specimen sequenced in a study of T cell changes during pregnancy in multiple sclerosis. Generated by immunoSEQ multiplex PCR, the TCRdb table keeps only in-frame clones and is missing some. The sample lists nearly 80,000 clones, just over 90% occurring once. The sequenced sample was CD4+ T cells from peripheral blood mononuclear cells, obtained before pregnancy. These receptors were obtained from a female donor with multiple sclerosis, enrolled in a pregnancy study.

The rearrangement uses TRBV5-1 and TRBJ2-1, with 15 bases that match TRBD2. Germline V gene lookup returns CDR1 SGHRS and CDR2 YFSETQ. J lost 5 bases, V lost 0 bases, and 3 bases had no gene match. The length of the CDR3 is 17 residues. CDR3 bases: TGCGCCAGCAGCTTGGGGACTAGCGGGAGGGCTAACAATGAGCAGTTCTTC. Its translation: CASSLGTSGRANNEQFF.

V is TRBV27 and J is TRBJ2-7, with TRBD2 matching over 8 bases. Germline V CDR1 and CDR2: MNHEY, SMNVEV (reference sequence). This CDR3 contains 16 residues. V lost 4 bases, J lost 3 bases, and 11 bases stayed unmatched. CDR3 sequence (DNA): TGTGCCAGCAGTTCTTCATTCAGCGGGAGTCTCTACGAGCAGTACTTC. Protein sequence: CASSSSFSGSLYEQYF.